The 25 T cell receptor beta chains reported below all come from one sample, sequenced in a study of blood T cell repertoires in COVID-19. Generated by immunoSEQ multiplex PCR, the TCRdb table keeps only in-frame clones and is missing some. Here the sample spans 200,000 to 250,000 clones, about four fifths being singletons. The material sequenced was peripheral blood. Receptor source: a woman aged 70-85 years with acute or convalescent COVID-19.

The chain carries TRBV11-2 and TRBJ2-3; 10 bases map to TRBD2. The CDR3 sequence is 17 residues long. Germline V lookup: CDR1 SGHAT, CDR2 FQNNGV. V was pared by 1 base and J by 4 bases, with 8 bases of the junction left unmatched. The CDR3 region has the DNA TGTGCCAGCAGCTTAGGCCCCCCAGCGGGGGGGCCAGATACGCAGTATTTT. Translated, it gives CASSLGPPAGGPDTQYF.

This sequence joins TRBV3-1 (or the pseudogene TRBV3-2) and TRBJ2-4; 7 bases agree with TRBD2. The ends lost 0 bases at V and 6 bases at J; junction bases unmatched: 11. The germline gives CDR1 LGHDT, CDR2 YNNKEL (reference sequence). CDR3 length: 17 amino acids. CDR3: CASSQDRWGGSTNIQYF. The CDR3 DNA reads as TGTGCCAGCAGCCAAGATAGGTGGGGGGGGTCCACAAACATTCAGTACTTC.

The chain has TRBV10-1 and TRBJ1-1; 7 nucleotides line up with TRBD1. The CDR3 runs to 15 residues. Germline CDR1 WNHNN, CDR2 SYGVQD (reference sequence). V gave up 6 bases and J gave up 0 bases; unmatched junction bases: 7. The CDR3 nucleotides read TGCGCCAGCAGCCCAGGGGGGACACTGAACACTGAAGCTTTCTTT. This gives the protein CASSPGGTLNTEAFF.

This chain uses TRBV9 with TRBJ2-7, with 10 bases aligning to TRBD1. The CDR3 is 16 residues long. The germline V gene has CDR1 SGDLS and CDR2 YYNGEE. J was trimmed by 5 bases and V by 0 bases; bases with no gene match: 8. The CDR3: CASSVAPGTGVDEQYF. DNA of the CDR3: TGTGCCAGCAGCGTAGCCCCCGGGACAGGGGTTGACGAGCAGTACTTC.

This clone was counted a few times. The chain joins TRBV7-9 to TRBJ1-6; no reliable D call. The germline V gene encodes CDR1 SEHNR and CDR2 FQNEAQ (reference sequence). V lost 5 bases and J lost 6, with 14 bases in between. The CDR3 totals 15 residues. CDR3 region: CASSTHRGRNSPLHF. In DNA, the CDR3 is TGTGCCAGCAGCACCCATCGAGGTCGTAATTCACCCCTCCACTTT. Full variable domain (rest looked up from reference TRBV7-9 and TRBJ1-6): DTGVSQNPRHKITKRGQNVTFRCDPISEHNRLYWYRQTLGQGPEFLTYFQNEAQLEKSRLLSDRFSAERPKGSFSTLEIQRTEQGDSAMYLCASSTHRGRNSPLHFGNGTRLTVT.

The V and J genes are TRBV7-8 and TRBJ2-2, with TRBD2 identical over 11 bases. Unmatched junction bases numbered 3, after V lost 1 base and J lost 5 bases. CDR1 SGHVS and CDR2 FQNEAQ come from the germline V gene. The CDR3 covers 16 residues. The CDR3 DNA follows: TGTGCCAGCAGCTTAGGTAGCGGGGGGGCGACCGGGGAGCTGTTTTTT. Protein: CASSLGSGGATGELFF.

The chain couples TRBV12-5 to TRBJ2-1; the match to TRBD2 covers 9 bases. J was trimmed by 11 bases and V by 1 base; bases with no gene match: 12. Germline values: CDR1 LGHNT, CDR2 FRNRAP. This CDR3 spans 16 amino acids. This CDR3 reads CASGLGLAGTTGQQFF. CDR3 bases: TGTGCTAGTGGTTTGGGTCTAGCGGGAACTACAGGGCAGCAGTTCTTC.

V is TRBV7-6 and J is TRBJ2-4; 7 bases fit TRBD1. The V and J ends lost 5 bases and 1 base, in that order; junction bases with no gene match: 5. The CDR3 length is 15 residues. Germline CDR1 SGHVS, CDR2 FNYEAQ. CDR3 sequence: CASSPKTGAKNIQYF. Here the CDR3 DNA reads TGTGCCAGCAGCCCGAAGACAGGGGCCAAAAACATTCAGTACTTC.

V and J are TRBV7-2 and TRBJ1-2; D not certain. There are 15 residues in the CDR3. The ends were cut back, 6 bases at V and 5 bases at J, with 19 bases in the middle. Germline CDR1 is SGHTA and CDR2 is FQGNSA. CDR3 sequence (DNA): TGTGCCAGCAGTCTTAGCGGGCGGGAACCTTATGGCTACACCTTC. It codes for CASSLSGREPYGYTF.

In this sample, this clone turned up a few times. This rearrangement joins TRBV2 to TRBJ2-7; 11 positions agree with TRBD1. The V segment lost 5 bases and the J segment 0 bases; nucleotides outside the gene matches: 3. Germline CDR1 and CDR2: SNHLY and FYNNEI. The CDR3 has 15 residues. DNA of the CDR3: TGTGCCAGCAGTCTCGGGACAGGGGGCTCCTACGAGCAGTACTTC. Amino acid sequence: CASSLGTGGSYEQYF.

The V call is TRBV7-2, the J call TRBJ1-3; unclear D gene. Trimming pared 1 base from V and 0 bases from J, leaving 13 bases between. The CDR3 length is 17 residues. Germline V gene lookup returns CDR1 SGHTA and CDR2 FQGNSA. The CDR3 spells CASSLESRRFSGNTIYF. In DNA, the CDR3 is TGTGCCAGCAGCTTAGAGTCACGCAGATTCTCTGGAAACACCATATATTTT. The full variable domain, with the rest looked up from reference TRBV7-2 and TRBJ1-3, is GAGVSQSPSNKVTEKGKDVELRCDPISGHTALYWYRQSLGQGLEFLIYFQGNSAPDKSGLPSDRFSAERTGGSVSTLTIQRTQQEDSAVYLCASSLESRRFSGNTIYFGEGSWLTVV.

The chain uses TRBV7-2 and TRBJ1-1, with unresolved D. The CDR3 sequence is 13 residues long. V lost 8 bases and J lost 4, with 14 bases in between. Germline V gene data show CDR1 as SGHTA and CDR2 as FQGNSA. The CDR3 sequence is CASFYQVGTEAFF. The CDR3 coding sequence is TGTGCCAGCTTCTACCAGGTGGGCACTGAAGCTTTCTTT.

The chain employs TRBV3-1 (or the pseudogene TRBV3-2) and TRBJ1-1; D is perhaps TRBD1 (5 bases). Germline V gene data show CDR1 as LGHDT and CDR2 as YNNKEL (reference sequence). V shed 4 bases and J shed 3 bases, with 12 bases lying between them. The CDR3 spans 14 residues. DNA of the CDR3: TGTGCCAGCAGCCGCGGGGGGTCGGACACTGAAGCTTTCTTT. Protein product: CASSRGGSDTEAFF.

V is TRBV12-5 and J is TRBJ2-2; 8 nucleotides match TRBD2. V lost 7 bases and J lost 7; bases outside the gene matches: 14. The CDR3 is 16 amino acids. The germline V gene has CDR1 LGHNT and CDR2 FRNRAP. The CDR3 DNA reads as TGTGCTAGTGCTCCCTCGGGAGGGGGATTCGTCGGGGAGCTGTTTTTT. Translating it yields CASAPSGGGFVGELFF.

The gene calls are TRBV7-2 and TRBJ1-3; D call uncertain. The CDR3 is 17 residues long. The V and J ends lost 2 bases and 2 bases respectively, with 16 bases between them. From germline, CDR1 is SGHTA and CDR2 FQGNSA. DNA for the CDR3: TGTGCCAGCAGCTTACGCGGCAGCGCAACTACTGGAAACACCATATATTTT. Translating gives CASSLRGSATTGNTIYF.

The chain recombines TRBV28 with TRBJ1-3, with D hard to call. Germline V lookup: CDR1 MDHEN, CDR2 SYDVKM. The CDR3 spans 12 residues. The V end lost 8 bases, the J end lost 1 base, and 6 bases lay between the germline ends. Here the CDR3 DNA reads TGTGCCAGCTGGAGTTCTGGAAACACCATATATTTT. Protein: CASWSSGNTIYF.

This clone was found once. The chain joins TRBV5-6 to TRBJ1-2; D perhaps matches TRBD1 (6 bases). The V gene lost 2 bases and the J gene lost 5 bases, with 19 bases spanning the gap. CDR3 length: 16 amino acids. Germline loops: CDR1 SGHDT, CDR2 YYEEEE. The CDR3 DNA reads as TGTGCCAGCAGCTTAGCACAGGGCCACAAAGTATATGGCTACACCTTC. Translation: CASSLAQGHKVYGYTF.

V and J are TRBV19 and TRBJ1-6, with D unclear. The CDR3 totals 12 residues. Germline CDR1 and CDR2: LNHDA and SQIVND (reference sequence). Trimming took off 8 bases at V and 8 bases at J, with 10 bases between the two ends. CDR3 loop: CASGSGDSPLHF. CDR3 DNA sequence: TGTGCCAGTGGCAGCGGAGATTCACCCCTCCACTTT.

The rearrangement links TRBV19 to TRBJ1-1; D call uncertain. Germline V gene lookup returns CDR1 LNHDA and CDR2 SQIVND (reference sequence). The CDR3 covers 15 residues. The ends were cut back, 7 bases at V and 5 bases at J, with 20 bases in the middle. CDR3 residues: CASIPLGEGRTEAFF. As DNA, the CDR3 is TGTGCCAGTATTCCTCTCGGGGAGGGCAGGACTGAAGCTTTCTTT.

This clone was seen once. The chain carries TRBV6-5 and TRBJ2-7; D might be TRBD2 (5 bases). The CDR3 length is 14 residues. Germline loops: CDR1 MNHEY, CDR2 SVGAGI. With 2 bases removed from V and 1 base from J, the gap between germline ends came to 9 bases. The CDR3 DNA is TGTGCCAGCAGTTACCCCGGACTTTCCTACGAGCAGTACTTC. Translating it yields CASSYPGLSYEQYF.

The chain uses TRBV4-2 and TRBJ1-2; 9 bases agree with TRBD1. Germline CDR1 reads LGHNA; CDR2 reads YNFKEQ. Germline trimming cut 4 bases from V and 8 bases from J; bases unmatched to any gene: 14. This CDR3 spans 16 amino acids. For the CDR3, the DNA is TGTGCCAGCAGCCTTTCGGGGGGACAGGGAGAGAACGGCTACACCTTC. Amino acid sequence: CASSLSGGQGENGYTF.

The genes are TRBV28 and TRBJ2-2; 10 bases map to TRBD1. The CDR3 spans 15 residues. The germline gives CDR1 MDHEN, CDR2 SYDVKM. After removal of 6 bases from V and 5 bases from J, the junction contained 6 bases not matched to a gene. The CDR3 here is CASSRDRGWTGELFF. Written as DNA, the CDR3 is TGTGCCAGCAGCAGGGACAGGGGTTGGACCGGGGAGCTGTTTTTT.

The chain links TRBV7-9 to TRBJ1-2, with 9 bases fitting TRBD1. This CDR3 has 14 amino acids. The germline V gene encodes CDR1 SEHNR and CDR2 FQNEAQ (reference sequence). Germline trimming cut 4 bases from V and 5 bases from J; bases unmatched to any gene: 5. CDR3 amino acids: CASSSTGGTYGYTF. The CDR3 DNA reads as TGTGCCAGCAGCTCGACAGGGGGGACTTATGGCTACACCTTC.

The chain is built from TRBV2 and TRBJ1-3; D call uncertain. Trimming shortened V by 6 bases and J by 1 base, and 7 bases separated the two germline ends. CDR1 is SNHLY and CDR2 is FYNNEI in the germline V gene. CDR3 size: 13 residues. DNA of the CDR3: TGTGCCAGCAGAATAATATCTGGAAACACCATATATTTT. Its translation: CASRIISGNTIYF.

The CDR3 sequence is CASSSAPREVGNEKLFF. The CDR3 DNA reads TGTGCCAGCAGCTCTGCCCCCAGGGAAGTGGGTAATGAAAAACTGTTTTTT. The V call is TRBV7-2, the J call TRBJ1-4, with D possibly being TRBD1 (5 bases). The CDR3 totals 17 residues. Germline loops: CDR1 SGHTA, CDR2 FQGNSA. V lost 4 bases and J lost 4, with 19 bases in between.